One sample yielded the 12 T cell receptor beta chains listed below, sequenced in a study of OX40 agonist ivuxolimab in advanced cancers. The method was immunoSEQ multiplex PCR; TCRdb's version includes in-frame clones alone and lacks a portion of them. The sample has around 41,000 clones; more than 75% are singletons. The specimen comprised CD4+ or CD8+ T cells sorted from blood, sampled in a trial of the OX40 agonist ivuxolimab. These receptors were collected from an adult with an advanced solid tumor such as melanoma, head and neck, liver or kidney cancer.

J is TRBJ2-7 and V is TRBV11-1; 8 bases agree with TRBD1. The CDR3 runs to 15 residues. CDR1 and CDR2 from the germline V gene are SGHAT and FQDESV (reference sequence). V shed 0 bases, J shed 4 bases, and the junction held 5 bases outside the gene matches. The CDR3 loop reads CASSLAPTGEYEQYF. The CDR3 DNA follows: TGTGCCAGCAGCTTAGCACCGACAGGGGAGTACGAGCAGTACTTC.

The chain has TRBV30 and TRBJ1-1; 8 nucleotides agree with TRBD1. J gave up 4 bases and V 4 bases, and 5 bases lay outside the gene matches. The CDR3 consists of 13 residues. CDR1 GTSNPN and CDR2 SVGIG come from the germline V gene (reference sequence). CDR3: CAWIKTGVTEAFF. DNA of the CDR3: TGTGCCTGGATCAAGACAGGGGTCACTGAAGCTTTCTTT.

The chain links TRBV7-8 to TRBJ2-1; TRBD2 matches 10 bases. The length of the CDR3 is 20 residues. The junction had 16 bases not matched to a gene; V was cut back by 5 bases and J by 0 bases. Germline V CDR1 and CDR2: SGHVS, FQNEAQ. The CDR3 sequence: CASSPLKPAGGKSSYNEQFF. For the CDR3, the DNA is TGTGCCAGCAGCCCACTGAAGCCAGCGGGAGGGAAGAGCTCCTACAATGAGCAGTTCTTC. Variable domain in full (rest from reference TRBV7-8 and TRBJ2-1): GAGVSQSPRYKVAKRGQDVALRCDPISGHVSLFWYQQALGQGPEFLTYFQNEAQLDKSGLPSDRFFAERPEGSVSTLKIQRTQQEDSAVYLCASSPLKPAGGKSSYNEQFFGPGTRLTVL.

The V call is TRBV18, the J call TRBJ2-7, with a possible D match to TRBD2 (5 bases). This CDR3 is built from 14 residues. The V end was cut by 1 base, the J end by 2 bases, with 9 bases between. Germline CDR1 is KGHSH and CDR2 is LQKENI. CDR3 coding DNA: TGTGCCAGCTCACCACGAGACTACGCCTACGAGCAGTACTTC. Translated, it gives CASSPRDYAYEQYF.

There are a few counts of this clone. The chain links TRBV6-1 to TRBJ2-7; D gene ambiguous. The V gene's germline CDR1 is MNHNS and CDR2 SASEGT. V lost 2 bases, J lost 3 bases, and 11 bases lay in between. There are 14 residues in the CDR3. As DNA, the CDR3 is TGTGCCAGCAGTGAATTACCGATCTTCTACGAGCAGTACTTC. Translation gives CASSELPIFYEQYF.

The genes are TRBV2 and TRBJ1-5, with unresolved D. Trimming took off 5 bases at V and 0 bases at J, with 11 bases between the two ends. CDR1 SNHLY and CDR2 FYNNEI come from the germline V gene. The length of the CDR3 is 15 residues. The CDR3 protein is CASSMGSYSNQPQHF. DNA of the CDR3: TGTGCCAGCAGTATGGGGTCATATAGCAATCAGCCCCAGCATTTT.

The CDR3 bases are TGCGCCAGCAGCTTTTCAGGGGCAGAAGAGACCCAGTACTTC. Protein product: CASSFSGAEETQYF. This chain joins TRBV5-1 and TRBJ2-5, with D possibly matching TRBD1 (6 bases). Germline CDR1 and CDR2: SGHRS and YFSETQ. V lost 2 bases and J 3 bases, leaving 11 bases between the germline ends. The CDR3 is 14 amino acids.

As regards this clone: The same CDR3 arises from other DNA sequences in this sample as well. This sequence joins TRBV10-3 and TRBJ2-7, with 7 bases matching TRBD1. The V and J ends lost 6 bases and 2 bases, in that order; junction bases with no gene match: 4. CDR3 length: 13 amino acids. Germline V lookup: CDR1 ENHRY, CDR2 SYGVKD. The CDR3, as DNA: TGTGCCATCAGCGGGGACAGCCCCTACGAGCAGTACTTC. Translating gives CAISGDSPYEQYF.

In this sample, this clone turned up a few times. The chain uses TRBV7-9 and TRBJ1-5; TRBD1 is a possible D gene (5 bases). The CDR3 totals 12 residues. CDR1 is SEHNR, CDR2 FQNEAQ, per germline (reference sequence). With 5 bases removed from V and 6 bases from J, the gap between germline ends came to 8 bases. The CDR3 reads CASSPGIQPQHF. CDR3 nucleotides: TGTGCCAGCAGCCCAGGGATTCAGCCCCAGCATTTT.

CDR3 region: CASSSGKEIYEQYF. The CDR3 coding sequence is TGTGCCAGTAGCTCAGGGAAGGAGATCTACGAGCAGTACTTC. The rearrangement joins TRBV19 to TRBJ2-7; the D gene is possibly TRBD1 (5 bases). Germline V gene data show CDR1 as LNHDA and CDR2 as SQIVND (reference sequence). V was cut by 6 bases and J by 3 bases, with 15 bases left in between. This CDR3 is built from 14 residues.

The chain employs TRBV6-5 and TRBJ1-1, with TRBD1 as a possible D gene (5 bases). V was pared by 0 bases and J by 6 bases, with 17 bases between. CDR3 length equals 16 residues. Germline V gene lookup returns CDR1 MNHEY and CDR2 SVGAGI. In nucleotides, the CDR3 is TGTGCCAGCAGTTACTCGACCGGGGACGCGACGGCTGAAGCTTTCTTT. It yields the protein CASSYSTGDATAEAFF.

This clone showed up just a few times. The chain recombines TRBV28 with TRBJ2-4; 10 nucleotides match TRBD1. This CDR3 comprises 17 residues. The V segment lost 5 bases and the J segment 4 bases; nucleotides outside the gene matches: 11. CDR1 and CDR2 from the germline V gene are MDHEN and SYDVKM. As DNA, the CDR3 is TGTGCCAGCAGTGACCCGCTATGGGGACAGGGGAAAAACATTCAGTACTTC. Encoded protein: CASSDPLWGQGKNIQYF.